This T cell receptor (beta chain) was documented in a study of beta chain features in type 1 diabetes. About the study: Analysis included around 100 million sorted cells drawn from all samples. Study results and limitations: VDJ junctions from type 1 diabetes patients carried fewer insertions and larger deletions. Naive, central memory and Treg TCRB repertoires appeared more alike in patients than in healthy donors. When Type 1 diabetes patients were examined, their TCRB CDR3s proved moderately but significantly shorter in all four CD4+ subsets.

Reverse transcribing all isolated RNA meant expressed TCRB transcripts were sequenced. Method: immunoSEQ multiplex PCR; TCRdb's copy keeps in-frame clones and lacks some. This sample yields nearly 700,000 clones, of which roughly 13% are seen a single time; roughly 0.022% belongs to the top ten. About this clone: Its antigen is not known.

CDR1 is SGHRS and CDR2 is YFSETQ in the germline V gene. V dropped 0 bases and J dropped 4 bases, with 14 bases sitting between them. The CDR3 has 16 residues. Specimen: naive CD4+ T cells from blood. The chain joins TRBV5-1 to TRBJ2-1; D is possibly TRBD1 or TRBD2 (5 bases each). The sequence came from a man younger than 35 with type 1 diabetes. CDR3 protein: CASSLAGALEYNEQFF. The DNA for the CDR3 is TGCGCCAGCAGCTTGGCCGGGGCCTTGGAGTACAATGAGCAGTTCTTC.